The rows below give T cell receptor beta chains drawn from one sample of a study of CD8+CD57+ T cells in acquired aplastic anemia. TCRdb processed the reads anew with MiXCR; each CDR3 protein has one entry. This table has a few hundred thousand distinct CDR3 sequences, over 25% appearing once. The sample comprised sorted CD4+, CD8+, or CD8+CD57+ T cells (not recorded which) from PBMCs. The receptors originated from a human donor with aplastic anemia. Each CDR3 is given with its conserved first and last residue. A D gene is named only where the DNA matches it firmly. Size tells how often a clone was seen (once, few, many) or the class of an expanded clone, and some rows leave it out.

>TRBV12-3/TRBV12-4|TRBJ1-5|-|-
CASSRSAGLYSNQPQHF
TGTGCCAGCAGTCGATCGGCGGGACTATATAGCAATCAGCCCCAGCATTTT
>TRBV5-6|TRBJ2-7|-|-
CASTKFTYRLTPGEQYF
TGTGCCAGCACCAAATTTACTTATAGACTGACGCCGGGGGAGCAGTACTTC
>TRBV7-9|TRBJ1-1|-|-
CASSRGESEAFF
TGTGCCAGCAGCCGGGGGGAGAGTGAAGCTTTCTTT
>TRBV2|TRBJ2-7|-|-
CASTVVCEQYF
TGTGCCAGCACGGTGGTCTGCGAGCAGTACTTC
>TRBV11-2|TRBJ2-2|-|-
CASSQDSYTGELFF
TGCGCCAGCAGCCAAGATTCTTACACCGGGGAGCTGTTTTTT
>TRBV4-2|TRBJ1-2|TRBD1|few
CASSPTGAGGDGYTF
TGTGCCAGCAGCCCGACAGGGGCTGGGGGAGATGGCTACACCTTC
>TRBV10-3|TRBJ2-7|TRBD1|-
CASSPRTGVLEQYF
TGTGCCAGCTCACCGAGGACAGGGGTTCTGGAGCAGTACTTC
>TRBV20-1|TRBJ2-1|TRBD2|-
CSARGRGGTYNEQFF
TGCAGTGCTAGAGGACGGGGGGGGACTTACAATGAGCAGTTCTTC
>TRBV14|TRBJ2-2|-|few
CASSQDLGGELFF
TGTGCCAGCAGCCAAGATCTGGGCGGGGAGCTGTTTTTT
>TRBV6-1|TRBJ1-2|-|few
CASRDFRAYGYTF
TGTGCCAGCAGGGACTTCAGGGCGTATGGCTACACCTTC
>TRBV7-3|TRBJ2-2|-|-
CASSSGQQNTGELFF
TGTGCCAGCAGCTCCGGACAGCAAAACACCGGGGAGCTGTTTTTT
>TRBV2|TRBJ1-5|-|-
CASRPDFLQQPQHF
TGTGCCAGCAGACCTGACTTTTTGCAGCAGCCCCAGCATTTT
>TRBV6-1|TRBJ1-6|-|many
CASKTGTIGSPLHF
TGTGCCAGCAAAACAGGGACCATTGGTTCACCCCTCCACTTT
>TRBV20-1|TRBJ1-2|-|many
CSAPLGTRAYGYTF
TGCAGTGCCCCCCTAGGGACAAGGGCCTATGGCTACACCTTC
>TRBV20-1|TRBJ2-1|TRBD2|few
CSARAGLAGLTSYNEQFF
TGCAGTGCTAGAGCGGGACTAGCGGGACTGACTTCCTACAATGAGCAGTTCTTC
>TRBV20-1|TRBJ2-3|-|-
CSARRRGSTDTQYF
TGCAGTGCTAGAAGAAGGGGCTCCACAGATACGCAGTATTTT
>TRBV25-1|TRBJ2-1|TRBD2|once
CASSDRLAGENNEQFF
TGTGCCAGCAGTGATCGGCTAGCGGGAGAAAACAATGAGCAGTTCTTC
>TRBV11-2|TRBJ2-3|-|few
CASSDSGTSTDTQYF
TGTGCCAGCAGCGATTCGGGAACTAGCACAGATACGCAGTATTTT
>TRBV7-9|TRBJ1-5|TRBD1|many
CASSPGQGHQPQHF
TGTGCCAGCAGCCCAGGACAGGGCCATCAGCCCCAGCATTTT
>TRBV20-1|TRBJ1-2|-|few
CSARAYGGNYGYTF
TGCAGTGCTAGAGCCTATGGGGGTAACTATGGCTACACCTTC
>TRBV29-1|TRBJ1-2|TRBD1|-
CSVSPGQGISYGYTF
TGCAGCGTTTCACCGGGACAGGGAATTAGCTATGGCTACACCTTC
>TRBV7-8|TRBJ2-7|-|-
CASSLKAGAGEQYF
TGTGCCAGCAGCTTAAAGGCGGGGGCGGGTGAGCAGTACTTC
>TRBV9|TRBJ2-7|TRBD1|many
CASSGGTVSEQYF
TGTGCCAGCAGCGGTGGGACAGTAAGCGAGCAGTACTTC
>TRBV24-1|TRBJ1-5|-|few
CATSDLENQPQHF
TGTGCCACCAGTGATTTGGAGAATCAGCCCCAGCATTTT
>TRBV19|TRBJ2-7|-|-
CASSMTVSSYEQYF
TGTGCCAGTAGTATGACAGTCAGCTCCTACGAGCAGTACTTC
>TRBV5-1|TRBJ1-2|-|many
CASSFRGNGYTF
TGCGCCAGCAGCTTCCGAGGCAATGGCTACACCTTC
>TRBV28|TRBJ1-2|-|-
CANTLVSYDDYGYTF
TGTGCCAACACACTAGTGTCTTATGATGACTATGGCTACACCTTC
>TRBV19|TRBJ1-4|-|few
CASTEIPQETNEKLFF
TGTGCCAGTACCGAAATCCCTCAGGAAACTAATGAAAAACTGTTTTTT
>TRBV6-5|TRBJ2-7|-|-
CASSYVGHEQYF
TGTGCCAGCAGTTACGTGGGACACGAGCAGTACTTC
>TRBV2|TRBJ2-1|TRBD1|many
CAGTGGWGNEQFF
TGTGCCGGGACAGGGGGCTGGGGCAATGAGCAGTTCTTC
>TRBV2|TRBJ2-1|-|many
CASTPADEQFF
TGTGCCAGCACCCCCGCGGATGAGCAGTTCTTC
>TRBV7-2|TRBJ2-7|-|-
CASSSGPYYEQYF
TGTGCCAGCAGCTCGGGTCCCTACTACGAGCAGTACTTC
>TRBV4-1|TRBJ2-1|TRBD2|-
CASSQAGGRANEQFF
TGCGCCAGCAGCCAAGCTGGCGGGAGGGCCAATGAGCAGTTCTTC
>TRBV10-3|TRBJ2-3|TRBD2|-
CAITQGLAAGDTQYF
TGTGCCATCACACAGGGACTAGCGGCGGGGGATACGCAGTATTTT
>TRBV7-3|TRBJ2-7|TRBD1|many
CASSLMGQREQYF
TGTGCCAGCAGCTTAATGGGACAGCGTGAACAGTACTTC
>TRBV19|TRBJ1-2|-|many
CARWGVYGYTF
TGTGCCCGATGGGGGGTCTATGGCTACACCTTC
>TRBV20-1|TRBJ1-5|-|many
CSARQQGEIGQPQHF
TGCAGTGCTAGGCAACAGGGTGAAATTGGTCAGCCCCAGCATTTT
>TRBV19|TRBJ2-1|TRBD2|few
CASSPWTSGRPSDDYNEQFF
TGTGCCAGTAGTCCTTGGACTAGCGGGAGGCCCAGCGATGACTACAATGAGCAGTTCTTC
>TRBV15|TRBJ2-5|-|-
CATSKGEAQYF
TGTGCCACCAGCAAAGGGGAGGCCCAGTACTTC
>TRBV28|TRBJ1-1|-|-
CASTLTTEAFF
TGTGCCAGCACCCTAACCACTGAAGCTTTCTTT
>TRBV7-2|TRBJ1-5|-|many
CASSLRGEQPQHF
TGTGCCAGCAGCTTACGTGGGGAACAGCCCCAGCATTTT
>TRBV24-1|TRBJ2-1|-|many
CAPKGGEENNEQFF
TGTGCCCCTAAAGGGGGTGAGGAAAACAATGAGCAGTTCTTC
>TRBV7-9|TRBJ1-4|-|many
CASSAGFASEKLFF
TGTGCCAGCAGCGCAGGGTTTGCGAGTGAAAAACTGTTTTTT
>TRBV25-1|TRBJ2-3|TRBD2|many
CASSEGLAGARTDTQYF
TGTGCCAGCAGTGAAGGGTTAGCGGGGGCCCGCACAGATACGCAGTATTTT
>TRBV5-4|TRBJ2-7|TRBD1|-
CASSIPGQGNSYEQYF
TGTGCCAGCAGCATCCCGGGACAGGGGAACTCCTACGAGCAGTACTTC
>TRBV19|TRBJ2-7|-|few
CASSPVSSHEQYF
TGTGCCAGTAGTCCGGTGAGCTCCCACGAGCAGTACTTC
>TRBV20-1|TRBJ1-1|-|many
CSTESTEAFF
TGCAGTACTGAATCGACTGAAGCTTTCTTT
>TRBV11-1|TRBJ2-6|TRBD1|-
CASTLVQGQGTGANVLTF
TGTGCCAGCACCCTCGTACAGGGACAGGGGACCGGGGCCAACGTCCTGACTTTC
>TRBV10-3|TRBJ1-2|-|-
CAISEAGSYGYTF
TGTGCCATCAGTGAAGCAGGTTCCTATGGCTACACCTTC
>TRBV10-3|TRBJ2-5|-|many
CASGEETQYF
TGTGCCAGCGGGGAGGAGACCCAGTACTTC
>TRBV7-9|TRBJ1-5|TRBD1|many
CASSRGQGRGLQHF
TGTGCCAGCAGCCGGGGACAGGGTCGGGGGCTCCAGCATTTT
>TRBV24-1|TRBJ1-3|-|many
CATSESGNTIYF
TGTGCCACCAGTGAATCTGGAAACACCATATATTTT
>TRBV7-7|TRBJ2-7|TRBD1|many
CASSPRQGYEQYF
TGTGCTAGCAGCCCTCGACAGGGCTACGAGCAGTACTTC
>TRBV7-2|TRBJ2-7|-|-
CANRSRGLAHEQYF
TGTGCCAACAGATCCCGGGGCCTAGCGCACGAGCAGTACTTC